These 20 T cell receptor beta chains originate from one sample sequenced in a study of blood T cell repertoires in COVID-19. This table comes from immunoSEQ multiplex PCR, and its TCRdb copy is limited to in-frame clones, with some not included. Among approximately 90,000 clones listed, around 85% were seen once. The sample comprised peripheral blood. The receptors derive from a man in his fifties with acute or convalescent COVID-19.

The chain has TRBV19 and TRBJ2-2; 10 positions match TRBD2. Germline CDR1 is LNHDA and CDR2 is SQIVND (reference sequence). The CDR3 loop spans 15 amino acids. After removal of 8 bases from V and 0 bases from J, the junction contained 3 bases not matched to a gene. CDR3 in amino acids: CASFGLAANTGELFF. CDR3 in DNA: TGTGCCAGTTTTGGACTAGCGGCGAACACCGGGGAGCTGTTTTTT.

The chain combines TRBV7-8 with TRBJ2-3; TRBD1 aligns across 8 bases. Germline lookup yields CDR1 SGHVS and CDR2 FQNEAQ. Losses at the gene ends were 5 bases for V and 0 bases for J; bases not matched to a gene: 10. The CDR3 loop spans 17 amino acids. DNA of the CDR3: TGTGCCAGCAGCAGAAGAGAGCAGGGGGCGAGCACAGATACGCAGTATTTT. Its translation is CASSRREQGASTDTQYF.

The table lists this clone with a count of one. This chain uses TRBV13 with TRBJ2-1, with 9 bases that match TRBD1. The germline V gene encodes CDR1 PRHDT and CDR2 FYEKMQ (reference sequence). J was trimmed by 7 bases and V by 4 bases; bases with no gene match: 8. This CDR3 region has 15 residues. The CDR3 coding sequence is TGTGCCAGCAGCTCCTACAGGGGGCGCCTGAATGAGCAGTTCTTC. Translated: CASSSYRGRLNEQFF.

The V gene is TRBV19, the J gene TRBJ1-5; D not resolved. Germline assignment: CDR1 LNHDA and CDR2 SQIVND (reference sequence). V shed 6 bases and J shed 7 bases, with 19 bases lying between them. The CDR3 is 15 residues long. CDR3 loop: CASSSEGAGRQPQHF. As DNA, the CDR3 is TGTGCCAGTAGCTCAGAGGGAGCCGGCAGGCAGCCCCAGCATTTT.

The DNA of the CDR3 is TGTGCCAGTAGGACAGGGATTTACGAGCAGTACTTC. Encoded protein: CASRTGIYEQYF. V is TRBV6-5 and J is TRBJ2-7, with 8 bases aligning to TRBD1. V shed 9 bases, J shed 4 bases, and the junction held 5 bases outside the gene matches. This CDR3 contains 12 residues. The germline V gene has CDR1 MNHEY and CDR2 SVGAGI.

The chain is built from TRBV12-5 and TRBJ1-3; D is ambiguous. V was shortened by 6 bases and J by 0 bases, with 12 bases between the two germline ends. The CDR3 is made up of 15 amino acids. Germline assignment: CDR1 LGHNT and CDR2 FRNRAP. The CDR3 nucleotides read TGTGCTAGTGGCCCGAACTTGTTCTCTGGAAACACCATATATTTT. This gives the protein CASGPNLFSGNTIYF.

The chain employs TRBV19 and TRBJ2-4, with 7 bases aligning to TRBD1. Losses at the gene ends were 4 bases for V and 8 bases for J; bases not matched to a gene: 5. Germline V lookup: CDR1 LNHDA, CDR2 SQIVND (reference sequence). CDR3 length equals 13 residues. CDR3 sequence reads: CASSRQGIYIQYF. CDR3 DNA: TGTGCCAGTAGTAGACAGGGAATATACATTCAGTACTTC.

This chain uses TRBV11-2 with TRBJ2-7; tentative D call: TRBD1 (6 bases). Trimming cost V 5 bases and J 1 base, with 9 bases left between them. The CDR3 loop spans 13 amino acids. The germline V gene has CDR1 SGHAT and CDR2 FQNNGV. CDR3 amino acids: CASSQGQSYEQYF. The CDR3 DNA reads as TGTGCCAGCAGCCAAGGACAGTCCTACGAGCAGTACTTC.

This clone was seen more than once but under ten times. This sequence joins TRBV25-1 and TRBJ2-1; D perhaps matches TRBD2 (6 bases). V gave up 4 bases and J gave up 9 bases, with 16 bases separating them. There are 14 residues in the CDR3. The germline CDR1 and CDR2 sequences are MGHDK and SYGVNS. The CDR3 here is CASSVAGTQGEQFF. The CDR3 bases are TGTGCCAGCAGTGTTGCGGGAACCCAGGGTGAGCAGTTCTTC.

The chain uses TRBV11-1 and TRBJ2-5, with TRBD1 matching 10 bases. The CDR3 length is 16 residues. CDR1 is SGHAT and CDR2 is FQDESV in the germline V gene (reference sequence). V lost 5 bases to trimming and J lost 5 bases; unmatched junction nucleotides: 11. This CDR3 is CASSPWTGGSGETQYF. Written as DNA, the CDR3 is TGTGCCAGCAGCCCCTGGACAGGGGGTTCGGGGGAGACCCAGTACTTC.

J is TRBJ2-2 and V is TRBV5-1, with D perhaps TRBD2 (5 bases). Germline values: CDR1 SGHRS, CDR2 YFSETQ. The CDR3 extends over 14 amino acids. V lost 5 bases, J lost 6 bases, and 14 bases lay in between. CDR3 sequence reads: CASRKDGVPGELFF. CDR3 coding DNA: TGCGCCAGCAGGAAAGACGGGGTCCCCGGGGAGCTGTTTTTT.

This clone was detected once. The genes are TRBV5-1 and TRBJ2-6; a possible D gene is TRBD1 (6 bases). Germline lookup yields CDR1 SGHRS and CDR2 YFSETQ. This CDR3 has 16 residues. V lost 4 bases and J 4 bases, leaving 15 bases between the germline ends. The chain's CDR3 is CASSTDRSSGANVLTF. In nucleotides, the CDR3 is TGCGCCAGCAGCACGGACAGATCCTCCGGGGCCAACGTCCTGACTTTC.

The chain combines TRBV10-1 with TRBJ2-3, with 9 bases matching TRBD2. The germline V gene encodes CDR1 WNHNN and CDR2 SYGVQD (reference sequence). This CDR3 has 17 amino acids. The junction had 8 bases not matched to a gene; V was cut back by 4 bases and J by 0 bases. CDR3 DNA: TGCGCCAGCAGTGTAGCGGGAGACGTCGTAAGCACAGATACGCAGTATTTT. Residues: CASSVAGDVVSTDTQYF.

This chain uses TRBV7-9 with TRBJ2-7; D remains ambiguous. Trimming removed 5 bases at V and 2 bases at J, with 4 bases between. This CDR3 comprises 11 residues. Germline values: CDR1 SEHNR, CDR2 FQNEAQ (reference sequence). The CDR3, as DNA: TGTGCCAGCAGCCCAGCCTACGAGCAGTACTTC. This gives the protein CASSPAYEQYF.

This clone was counted a few times. The CDR3 is CAWGRARYGYTF. Written as DNA, the CDR3 is TGTGCCTGGGGGCGGGCCCGCTATGGCTACACCTTC. The V call is TRBV30, the J call TRBJ1-2; D uncertain. CDR3 size: 12 residues. Trimming took 5 bases from V and 4 from J, leaving 11 bases between them. The germline V gene encodes CDR1 GTSNPN and CDR2 SVGIG (reference sequence). Full variable domain (remainder filled in from reference TRBV30 and TRBJ1-2): SQTIHQWPATLVQPVGSPLSLECTVEGTSNPNLYWYRQAAGRGLQLLFYSVGIGQISSEVPQNLSASRPQDRQFILSSKKLLLSDSGFYLCAWGRARYGYTFGSGTRLTVV.

CDR3 DNA sequence: TGTGCCAGCAGCGCCGGGACTAGCGGATACAATGAGCAGTTCTTC. This codes for CASSAGTSGYNEQFF. The chain carries TRBV9 and TRBJ2-1; 11 bases match TRBD2. Trimming at V came to 3 bases and at J to 4 bases, leaving 3 bases not matched to a gene. Germline V gene data show CDR1 as SGDLS and CDR2 as YYNGEE. This CDR3 is built from 15 residues. The whole variable domain, filled in from reference TRBV9 and TRBJ2-1, reads DSGVTQTPKHLITATGQRVTLRCSPRSGDLSVYWYQQSLDQGLQFLIQYYNGEERAKGNILERFSAQQFPDLHSELNLSSLELGDSALYFCASSAGTSGYNEQFFGPGTRLTVL.

This clone was detected a few times. V and J are TRBV14 and TRBJ1-1; D gene unclear. In germline, CDR1 is SGHDN, CDR2 FVKESK. V lost 3 bases to trimming and J lost 4 bases, with 12 bases between them. The CDR3 spans 14 residues. CDR3 in amino acids: CASSHRGLGTEAFF. As DNA, the CDR3 is TGTGCCAGCAGCCATCGGGGTTTGGGCACTGAAGCTTTCTTT.

This clone was observed once. The chain couples TRBV19 to TRBJ1-4; 9 bases are shared with TRBD1. The trim removed 8 bases at V and 8 bases at J, leaving 3 bases unmatched. The CDR3 runs 12 residues. Germline V gene data show CDR1 as LNHDA and CDR2 as SQIVND (reference sequence). DNA of the CDR3: TGTGCCAGTGGACAGGGGAGGGAAAAACTGTTTTTT. Translated: CASGQGREKLFF.

This clone was seen only a few times. The chain has TRBV6-1 and TRBJ1-3; D might be TRBD1 (5 bases). Germline V gives CDR1 MNHNS, CDR2 SASEGT. This CDR3 is built from 16 residues. Trimming pared 3 bases from V and 0 bases from J, leaving 12 bases between. Written as DNA, the CDR3 is TGTGCCAGCAGTGAGCAGCAGGGCCTCTCTGGAAACACCATATATTTT. Its translation: CASSEQQGLSGNTIYF.

Here the CDR3 DNA reads TGTGCCAGCAGTTACCCGGAGACGAACACTGAAGCTTTCTTT. This encodes CASSYPETNTEAFF. The chain combines TRBV6-6 with TRBJ1-1; D remains ambiguous. There are 14 residues in the CDR3. V lost 2 bases to trimming and J lost 1 base, with 8 bases between them. Germline V lookup: CDR1 MNHNY, CDR2 SVGAGI (reference sequence).